This T cell receptor (beta chain) was identified in a study of cytomegalovirus exposure and HLA in healthy donors. Findings of the study overall: A missense DCLRE1C variant was associated with V- and J-gene trimming of TCR beta chains in a later analysis, and an independent cohort replicated the association.

The donors comprised healthy bone marrow donors. CDR1 is ENHRY and CDR2 is SYGVKD in the germline V gene. V lost 7 bases to trimming and J lost 4 bases, with 14 bases between them. The CDR3 is 14 amino acids. PCR was performed using 60 Vbeta and 13 Jbeta primers. TCRdb's copy holds only in-frame clones and misses some; the assay was immunoSEQ multiplex PCR. The sample holds more than 150,000 clones, approximately 79% seen once. A remark on this clone: Its antigen remains unknown.

This clonotype originated in a man between 35 and 55 years old in good health and CMV-seropositive. The V call is TRBV10-3, the J call TRBJ1-3; no reliable D call. The sample taken for sequencing was PBMCs. The CDR3 coding sequence is TGTGCCATCATGACTCCAACTAGGGGAAACACCATATATTTT. Amino acid sequence: CAIMTPTRGNTIYF.